This T cell receptor beta chain was recovered during a study of human T cells and chemical hapten exposure. Points from the study as a whole: There was no change with DPC sensitization in TCRs above 1 in 1000 frequency.

Time point defined: pre-sensitization, week 0. Treatment noted: therapeutic diphenylcyclopropenone sensitization with weekly scalp DPC. The CDR3 has 16 amino acids. V dropped 0 bases and J dropped 2 bases, with 14 bases sitting between them. Germline CDR1 reads SGHDT; CDR2 reads YYEEEE. In the original workflow: TCR counts had a median of approximately 87,000 per sample and spanned roughly 23,224 to 690,600. MiXCR, run by TCRdb on the RACE reads, gives a single entry per CDR3 protein. V and J calls and clone size were set by TCRdb, not the authors. Of about 180,000 distinct CDR3 sequences listed, around 30% were seen once; the top ten hold just under 3%. This clonotype was detected only a few times. Its specificity is not known.

The chain links TRBV5-6 to TRBJ1-1; no firm D call. The sequence was collected from a woman under 40 with alopecia areata. Some clones in this sample may be carry-over from other donors' samples. The specimen was whole blood, collected in connection with sensitization to the hapten diphenylcyclopropenone (DPC). Written as DNA, the CDR3 is TGTGCCAGCAGCTTGGGCGCGGGCCCTATTAACACTGAAGCTTTCTTT. It is translated as CASSLGAGPINTEAFF.